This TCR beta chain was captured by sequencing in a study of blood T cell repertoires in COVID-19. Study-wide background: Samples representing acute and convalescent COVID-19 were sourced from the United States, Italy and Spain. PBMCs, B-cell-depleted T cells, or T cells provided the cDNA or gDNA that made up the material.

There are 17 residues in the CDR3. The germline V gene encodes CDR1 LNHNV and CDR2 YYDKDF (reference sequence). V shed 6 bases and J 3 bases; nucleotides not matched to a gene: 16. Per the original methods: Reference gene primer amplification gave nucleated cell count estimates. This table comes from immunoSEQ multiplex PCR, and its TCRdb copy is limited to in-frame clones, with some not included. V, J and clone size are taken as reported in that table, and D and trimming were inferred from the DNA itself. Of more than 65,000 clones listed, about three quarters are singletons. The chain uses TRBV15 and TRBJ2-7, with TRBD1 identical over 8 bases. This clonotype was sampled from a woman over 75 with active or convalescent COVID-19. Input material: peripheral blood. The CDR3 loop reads CATSTSSGQGWFYEQYF. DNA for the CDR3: TGTGCCACCAGTACTTCTTCCGGACAGGGCTGGTTCTACGAGCAGTACTTC.